This TCR beta chain was recovered during a study of blood T cell repertoires in COVID-19. For the study at large: Material from acute and convalescent COVID-19 was sourced from the United States, Italy and Spain. T cells, B-cell-depleted T cells, or PBMCs supplied cDNA or gDNA.

Source study methods: Quantification of nucleated cells was approximated via reference gene primer amplification. The protocol was immunoSEQ multiplex PCR, while the TCRdb copy is restricted to in-frame clones and leaves out a portion. The DNA gave D and trimming, while V, J and clone size come from that table. The profile shows roughly 92,000 clones, more than 75% of them singletons. V lost 3 bases and J 6 bases, leaving 12 bases between the germline ends. This CDR3 has 13 residues. Germline CDR1 and CDR2: LNHDA and SQIVND (reference sequence). The origin of this receptor is a human donor with acute or convalescent COVID-19. The donor label of this sample is uncertain. The chain combines TRBV19 with TRBJ2-7, with D possibly TRBD2 on 5 matching bases. Sequencing was done on a sample of peripheral blood. As DNA, the CDR3 is TGTGCCAGTAGTATCTTGCTAGCAGGCGAGCAGTACTTC. Protein: CASSILLAGEQYF. The complete variable domain, with remaining parts taken from reference TRBV19 and TRBJ2-7, reads DGGITQSPKYLFRKEGQNVTLSCEQNLNHDAMYWYRQDPGQGLRLIYYSQIVNDFQKGDIAEGYSVSREKKESFPLTVTSAQKNPTAFYLCASSILLAGEQYFGPGTRLTVT.